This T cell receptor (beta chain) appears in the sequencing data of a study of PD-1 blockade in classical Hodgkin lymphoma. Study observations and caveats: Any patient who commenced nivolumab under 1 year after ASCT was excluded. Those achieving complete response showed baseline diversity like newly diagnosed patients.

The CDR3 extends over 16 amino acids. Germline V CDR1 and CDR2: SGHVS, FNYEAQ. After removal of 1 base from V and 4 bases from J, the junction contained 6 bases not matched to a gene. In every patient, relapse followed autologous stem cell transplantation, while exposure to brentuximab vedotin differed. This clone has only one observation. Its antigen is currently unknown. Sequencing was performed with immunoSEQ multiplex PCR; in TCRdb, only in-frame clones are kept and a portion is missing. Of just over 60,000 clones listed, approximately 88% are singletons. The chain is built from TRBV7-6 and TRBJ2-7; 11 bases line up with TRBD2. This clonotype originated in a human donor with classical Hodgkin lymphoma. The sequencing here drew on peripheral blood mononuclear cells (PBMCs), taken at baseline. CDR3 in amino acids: CASSLGSASGGYEQYF. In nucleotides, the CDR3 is TGTGCCAGCAGCTTAGGTTCGGCTAGCGGGGGGTACGAGCAGTACTTC.